Shown below are 30 T cell receptor beta chains from a single sample sequenced in a study of T cells in Graves' hyperthyroidism and ophthalmopathy. Amplification yielded TCR beta CDR3 regions, with RNA transcripts as the source. HTBI primers were used for first-round RT-PCR of the TCR CDR3. TCRdb used MiXCR to reprocess the multiplex PCR reads, holding one entry per CDR3 protein. The sample holds 700,000 to 950,000 distinct CDR3 sequences; roughly a third are singletons and the top ten take 31%. The sequencing sample was made of blood. Every receptor here comes from a woman between 40 and 50 years old with Graves' hyperthyroidism.

This clonotype has ten or more counts. DNA for the CDR3: TGTGCCATCAGTGAGACTACACAGCTTACTGGGGGCTACACCTTC. Amino acid sequence: CAISETTQLTGGYTF. This rearrangement joins TRBV10-3 to TRBJ1-2; the D is unclear. V lost 2 bases and J lost 8, with 18 bases in between. The CDR3 length is 15 residues. The germline V gene encodes CDR1 ENHRY and CDR2 SYGVKD.

The chain couples TRBV28 to TRBJ1-2; perhaps TRBD1 as D (5 bases). V was clipped by 7 bases and J by 4 bases, with 13 bases between them. The CDR3 contains 13 residues. Germline assignment: CDR1 MDHEN and CDR2 SYDVKM. CDR3 sequence (DNA): TGTGCCAGCAACCTCCAGGGTCCCTATGGCTACACCTTC. Amino acids: CASNLQGPYGYTF.

The chain links TRBV5-1 to TRBJ2-5, with TRBD2 as a possible D gene (5 bases). Germline CDR1 is SGHRS and CDR2 is YFSETQ. This CDR3 has 14 amino acids. Trimming removed 2 bases from V and 2 bases from J, with 10 bases in between. The CDR3 bases are TGCGCCAGCAGCTTTACGGAGGCACAAGAGACCCAGTACTTC. It yields the protein CASSFTEAQETQYF.

V usage is TRBV5-1 and J usage is TRBJ2-5, with D uncertain. Germline CDR1 and CDR2: SGHRS and YFSETQ. Trimming shortened V by 4 bases and J by 1 base, and 17 bases separated the two germline ends. The CDR3 is 16 residues long. The CDR3 region is CASSRRLDLGQETQYF. The CDR3 bases are TGCGCCAGCAGCCGGAGACTCGACTTAGGCCAAGAGACCCAGTACTTC.

This clonotype occurred a few times. This chain joins TRBV7-3 and TRBJ1-6; D unclear. Trimming shortened V by 1 base and J by 1 base, and 14 bases separated the two germline ends. The CDR3 contains 18 residues. From germline, CDR1 is SGHTA and CDR2 FQGTGA. The CDR3 nucleotides are TGTGCCAGCAGCTTAAAAGAGGGCTCGGGATCCTATAATTCACCCCTCCACTTT. It codes for CASSLKEGSGSYNSPLHF.

This clonotype was detected ten times or more. The V call is TRBV7-9, the J call TRBJ2-6; D gene uncertain. Germline V gene sequence: CDR1 SEHNR, CDR2 FQNEAQ (reference sequence). Trimming removed 1 base at V and 4 bases at J, with 8 bases between. CDR3 size: 15 residues. DNA of the CDR3: TGTGCCAGCAGCTTAGTCAGAACCGGGGCCAACGTCCTGACTTTC. Its translation: CASSLVRTGANVLTF.

This clonotype showed up many times. The chain has TRBV19 and TRBJ2-7, with 10 bases that match TRBD1. This CDR3 is 14 amino acids long. Germline V gene lookup returns CDR1 LNHDA and CDR2 SQIVND (reference sequence). Losses at the gene ends were 1 base for V and 3 bases for J; bases not matched to a gene: 0. CDR3 coding DNA: TGTGCCAGTAGTATAGGGGACAGGGGCTACGAGCAGTACTTC. Its translation is CASSIGDRGYEQYF. Full variable domain (remainder filled in from reference TRBV19 and TRBJ2-7): DGGITQSPKYLFRKEGQNVTLSCEQNLNHDAMYWYRQDPGQGLRLIYYSQIVNDFQKGDIAEGYSVSREKKESFPLTVTSAQKNPTAFYLCASSIGDRGYEQYFGPGTRLTVT.

This clonotype was seen a single time. The chain uses TRBV10-3 and TRBJ2-3; 12 nucleotides match TRBD1. Germline CDR1 is ENHRY and CDR2 is SYGVKD. J lost 5 bases, V lost 4 bases, and 4 bases had no gene match. CDR3 size: 15 residues. The CDR3 region has the DNA TGTGCCATCAGTGCCGGGACAGGGGGCTTAGATACGCAGTATTTT. It encodes CAISAGTGGLDTQYF.

Comments on this clonotype: At one of its ends the junction is not consistent with the germline gene, which may arise from a read error. The chain couples TRBV29-1 to TRBJ1-2; the D gene is possibly TRBD1 (5 bases). Germline loops: CDR1 SQVTM, CDR2 ANQGSEA. This CDR3 is 18 amino acids long. In DNA, the CDR3 is TGCGGCGTTGAAGATGAGGGACCGAGGGGACCGACCAACTATGGCTACACCTTC. Encoded protein: CGVEDEGPRGPTNYGYTF. Combining the CDR3 with reference TRBV29-1 and TRBJ1-2 gives the whole variable domain SAVISQKPSRDICQRGTSLTIQCQVDSQVTMMFWYRQQPGQSLTLIATANQGSEATYESGFVIDKFPISRPNLTFSTLTVSNMSPEDSSIYLCGVEDEGPRGPTNYGYTFGSGTRLTVV.

The chain joins TRBV5-1 to TRBJ1-4; the D gene is possibly TRBD1 (5 bases). The V gene's germline CDR1 is SGHRS and CDR2 YFSETQ. The CDR3 runs to 13 residues. With 2 bases removed from V and 7 bases from J, the gap between germline ends came to 9 bases. CDR3 residues: CASSFGQGEKLFF. Written as DNA, the CDR3 is TGCGCCAGCAGCTTCGGACAAGGTGAAAAACTGTTTTTT.

This clonotype occurred many times. The chain couples TRBV7-9 to TRBJ2-5; D is unresolved. Trimming left V 4 bases short and J 5 bases short, with 17 bases between. This CDR3 has 15 residues. The germline V gene encodes CDR1 SEHNR and CDR2 FQNEAQ (reference sequence). The CDR3 coding sequence is TGTGCCAGCAGCTGGGGAATGGGCGTCGGTGAGACCCAGTACTTC. As protein: CASSWGMGVGETQYF.

The V and J genes are TRBV30 and TRBJ2-1; 12 bases align to TRBD2. The germline V gene has CDR1 GTSNPN and CDR2 SVGIG (reference sequence). The CDR3 contains 19 residues. V was clipped by 1 base and J by 2 bases; unmatched bases: 12. The CDR3 here is CAWSGVASGRANAYNEQFF. CDR3 nucleotide sequence: TGTGCCTGGAGTGGAGTGGCTAGCGGGAGGGCCAACGCCTACAATGAGCAGTTCTTC.

V and J are TRBV12-3 or TRBV12-4 and TRBJ1-4; 7 bases map to TRBD1. J gave up 3 bases and V 10 bases, and 5 bases lay outside the gene matches. This CDR3 has 13 amino acids. CDR3 sequence reads: CATQRGPNEKLFF. CDR3 DNA: TGTGCCACCCAAAGGGGGCCTAATGAAAAACTGTTTTTT.

This clonotype was recorded at least ten times. An end of the junction does not agree with germline; a read error may underlie this. CDR3 residues: CASSSPTGSIF. Written as DNA, the CDR3 is TGTGCCAGCAGCTCCCCGACAGGTTCTATCTTC. This chain uses TRBV7-2 with TRBJ1-2; possible D gene TRBD1, 6 bases. The germline gives CDR1 SGHTA, CDR2 FQGNSA. This CDR3 contains 11 residues.

This clonotype came up many times. The chain is built from TRBV7-9 and TRBJ1-1; no clear D. The CDR3 loop spans 11 amino acids. Germline assignment: CDR1 SEHNR and CDR2 FQNEAQ (reference sequence). Trimming removed 6 bases at V and 8 bases at J, with 10 bases between. In DNA, the CDR3 is TGTGCCAGCAGTTTTTATCCCGAAGCTTTCTTT. This sequence encodes CASSFYPEAFF.

The DNA for the CDR3 is TGTGCCAGTCAACAGGGGAGCACCGGGGAGCTGTTTTTT. Amino acids: CASQQGSTGELFF. The V gene is TRBV19, the J gene TRBJ2-2; 7 bases fit TRBD1. This CDR3 contains 13 residues. Germline V gene sequence: CDR1 LNHDA, CDR2 SQIVND (reference sequence). V lost 8 bases and J lost 4; bases outside the gene matches: 4.

This clonotype occurred many times. The rearrangement links TRBV29-1 to TRBJ1-5, with D perhaps TRBD1 (6 bases). The germline CDR1 and CDR2 sequences are SQVTM and ANQGSEA. This CDR3 spans 14 amino acids. V lost 0 bases and J 6 bases, leaving 12 bases between the germline ends. The CDR3 DNA follows: TGCAGCGTTGAAGATCAACAGGGAGGTCAGCCCCAGCATTTT. Protein product: CSVEDQQGGQPQHF.

This chain joins TRBV15 and TRBJ1-1; TRBD1 might be the D (6 bases). The CDR3 extends over 15 amino acids. V was cut by 3 bases and J by 6 bases, with 17 bases left in between. Germline CDR1 LNHNV, CDR2 YYDKDF (reference sequence). The CDR3 nucleotides read TGTGCCACCAGCAGGGGAGGGTTGGGGGGCGCTGAAGCTTTCTTT. The encoded protein is CATSRGGLGGAEAFF.

This clonotype was recorded a few times. The chain couples TRBV6-5 to TRBJ1-2, with D possibly being TRBD1 (6 bases). Trimming left V 7 bases short and J 2 bases short, with 14 bases between. The CDR3 extends over 14 amino acids. Per germline, CDR1 MNHEY and CDR2 SVGAGI. Here the CDR3 DNA reads TGTGCCAGCACGACTTCAGGGGTAAACTATGGCTACACCTTC. Amino acids: CASTTSGVNYGYTF.

This clonotype was observed many times. J is TRBJ2-7 and V is TRBV20-1, with TRBD2 identical over 9 bases. After removal of 2 bases from V and 1 base from J, the junction contained 6 bases not matched to a gene. Germline CDR1 is DFQATT and CDR2 is SNEGSKA (reference sequence). CDR3 length: 15 amino acids. The CDR3 region has the DNA TGCAGTGCTAGACGTAGCGGGGGAACTTCCTACGAGCAGTACTTC. Translated: CSARRSGGTSYEQYF.

In regard to this clonotype: Germline and junction disagree at one end, which may indicate a read error. The rearrangement links TRBV29-1 to TRBJ1-2, with a tentative D call TRBD1 (5 bases). The CDR3 runs 12 residues. Per germline, CDR1 SQVTM and CDR2 ANQGSEA. The chain's CDR3 is CSQDGARHGHTF. CDR3 bases: TGCAGCCAAGATGGGGCCCGGCATGGCCACACCTTC. The whole variable domain, filled in from reference TRBV29-1 and TRBJ1-2, reads SAVISQKPSRDICQRGTSLTIQCQVDSQVTMMFWYRQQPGQSLTLIATANQGSEATYESGFVIDKFPISRPNLTFSTLTVSNMSPEDSSIYLCSQDGARHGHTFGSGTRLTVV.

V and J are TRBV7-2 and TRBJ1-1; D is uncertain. From germline, CDR1 is SGHTA and CDR2 FQGNSA. V dropped 6 bases and J dropped 7 bases, with 18 bases sitting between them. The CDR3 is 14 amino acids. The CDR3 loop is CASSKTREMGEAFF. CDR3 coding DNA: TGTGCCAGCAGTAAAACCCGGGAAATGGGTGAAGCTTTCTTT. Looking up the rest from reference TRBV7-2 and TRBJ1-1 gives the full variable domain: GAGVSQSPSNKVTEKGKDVELRCDPISGHTALYWYRQSLGQGLEFLIYFQGNSAPDKSGLPSDRFSAERTGGSVSTLTIQRTQQEDSAVYLCASSKTREMGEAFFGQGTRLTVV.

The J gene is TRBJ2-5, the V gene TRBV14, with 10 bases matching TRBD2. The end of the DNA aligns better with TRBJ2-1, so the J call may be wrong. The CDR3 consists of 13 residues. CDR1 is SGHDN and CDR2 is FVKESK in the germline V gene. Here the CDR3 DNA reads TGTGCCAGCAGCCTTTGGACTAGCGGCAGACAGTTCTTC. Translated, it gives CASSLWTSGRQFF.

In its sample, this clonotype was seen many times. The chain uses TRBV7-2 and TRBJ1-6; the D gene is possibly TRBD1 (5 bases). Germline loops: CDR1 SGHTA, CDR2 FQGNSA. CDR3 length: 17 residues. Between the trimmed V and J ends, which lost 2 bases and 0 bases, there was a span of 11 bases. The DNA for the CDR3 is TGTGCCAGCAGCTTACAGGGAGTAGGCTCCTATAATTCACCCCTCCACTTT. This sequence encodes CASSLQGVGSYNSPLHF.

This clonotype came up many times. V is TRBV29-1 and J is TRBJ2-2; no firm D call. The CDR3 contains 13 residues. The ends were cut back, 4 bases at V and 3 bases at J, with 9 bases in the middle. The germline CDR1 and CDR2 sequences are SQVTM and ANQGSEA. The CDR3 reads CSVALRDTGELFF. The CDR3 nucleotides are TGCAGCGTTGCACTGCGAGACACCGGGGAGCTGTTTTTT.

V is TRBV29-1 and J is TRBJ2-7, with D possibly TRBD2 on 5 matching bases. The CDR3 sequence is 12 residues long. CDR1 is SQVTM, CDR2 ANQGSEA, per germline. V was shortened by 2 bases and J by 2 bases, with 7 bases between the two germline ends. The CDR3 region is CSVEIGAYEQYF. Written as DNA, the CDR3 is TGCAGCGTTGAAATCGGGGCCTACGAGCAGTACTTC.

The J gene is TRBJ1-6, the V gene TRBV2, with 7 nucleotides matching TRBD1. CDR1 is SNHLY and CDR2 is FYNNEI in the germline V gene. The CDR3 spans 13 residues. Trimming cost V 6 bases and J 13 bases; bases outside gene matches: 9. The chain's CDR3 is CASSDRDVRPLHF. The CDR3 DNA follows: TGTGCCAGCAGCGACAGGGACGTACGCCCCCTCCACTTT.

The V and J genes are TRBV19 and TRBJ1-5, with D possibly TRBD1 on 5 matching bases. Trimming took off 3 bases at V and 4 bases at J, with 10 bases between the two ends. Per germline, CDR1 LNHDA and CDR2 SQIVND (reference sequence). The CDR3 length is 14 residues. In DNA form, the CDR3 reads TGTGCCAGTAGTATCGGGACGGTAAATCAGCCCCAGCATTTT. This sequence encodes CASSIGTVNQPQHF.

This clonotype was seen more than once but under ten times. The V and J genes are TRBV10-3 and TRBJ2-7; TRBD2 matches at 8 bases. The length of the CDR3 is 15 residues. J lost 7 bases, V lost 7 bases, and 15 bases had no gene match. CDR1 is ENHRY, CDR2 SYGVKD, per germline. This chain's CDR3 is CAITESAGGPGEQYF. CDR3 bases: TGTGCCATCACCGAGAGCGCGGGAGGACCGGGGGAGCAGTACTTC.

This clonotype was recorded at least ten times. This sequence joins TRBV12-3 or TRBV12-4 and TRBJ2-7, with 9 positions matching TRBD2. The trim removed 5 bases at V and 6 bases at J, leaving 5 bases unmatched. CDR3 size: 13 residues. The CDR3 loop reads CASSQGLASEQYF. CDR3 nucleotides: TGTGCCAGCAGTCAGGGACTAGCCTCCGAGCAGTACTTC.